Presented here are 29 T cell receptor beta chains from one specimen sequenced in a study of blood T cells in healthy people across ages. Primers used in a second PCR of roughly 7 to 11 cycles were a sample-barcoded 5' primer and a J-beta primer mix. One entry per CDR3 protein results from TCRdb running MiXCR on the 5' RACE reads. The repertoire holds over a million distinct CDR3 sequences, with approximately 59% as singletons. What was sequenced was blood. These receptors were obtained from a man between 18 and 29 years old in good health.

The CDR3 bases are TGTGCCAGCAGCCCGACAGGCTCTGGAAACACCATATATTTT. The encoded protein is CASSPTGSGNTIYF. This chain uses TRBV7-9 with TRBJ1-3; possible D gene TRBD1, 6 bases. V was trimmed by 5 bases and J by 0 bases, leaving 8 bases between them. The germline gives CDR1 SEHNR, CDR2 FQNEAQ (reference sequence). The CDR3 is 14 amino acids.

The V and J genes are TRBV7-2 and TRBJ2-5; D not certain. This CDR3 region has 13 residues. Trimming cost V 3 bases and J 1 base, with 6 bases left between them. Germline V gene sequence: CDR1 SGHTA, CDR2 FQGNSA. The CDR3 DNA sequence: TGTGCCAGCAGCTTCGCCAGCCAAGAGACCCAGTACTTC. Protein: CASSFASQETQYF.

V usage is TRBV11-2 and J usage is TRBJ2-3; D gene unclear. V dropped 5 bases and J dropped 3 bases, with 15 bases sitting between them. Germline CDR1 and CDR2: SGHAT and FQNNGV. This CDR3 has 15 amino acids. CDR3: CASSPSGWLTDTQYF. The CDR3 nucleotides read TGTGCCAGCAGCCCCAGTGGTTGGCTGACAGATACGCAGTATTTT.

This chain joins TRBV5-1 and TRBJ1-1; no clear D. The V end lost 2 bases, the J end lost 2 bases, and 10 bases lay between the germline ends. There are 14 residues in the CDR3. Germline CDR1 and CDR2: SGHRS and YFSETQ. The CDR3 DNA is TGCGCCAGCAGCTTTAACAGAATCAACACTGAAGCTTTCTTT. This codes for CASSFNRINTEAFF.

The J gene is TRBJ1-1, the V gene TRBV7-9; 12 bases match TRBD1. Germline V lookup: CDR1 SEHNR, CDR2 FQNEAQ (reference sequence). The CDR3 contains 15 residues. V was pared by 5 bases and J by 5 bases, with 6 bases of the junction left unmatched. The CDR3 region is CASSAGQGARTEAFF. The CDR3, as DNA: TGTGCCAGCAGCGCGGGACAGGGGGCGCGGACTGAAGCTTTCTTT.

This clonotype showed up just a few times. The chain combines TRBV28 with TRBJ2-4; D perhaps matches TRBD2 (6 bases). Deletions cut 2 bases from V and 1 base from J, with 9 bases between. The CDR3 spans 15 residues. CDR1 MDHEN and CDR2 SYDVKM come from the germline V gene. CDR3 protein: CASSLTGVAKNIQYF. Here the CDR3 DNA reads TGTGCCAGCAGTTTAACGGGAGTCGCCAAAAACATTCAGTACTTC.

The V and J genes are TRBV5-1 and TRBJ1-1, with D unresolved. Germline V lookup: CDR1 SGHRS, CDR2 YFSETQ. Deletions cut 0 bases from V and 6 bases from J, with 15 bases between. The length of the CDR3 is 15 residues. CDR3 amino acids: CASSLADAARAEAFF. CDR3 in DNA: TGCGCCAGCAGCTTGGCCGATGCGGCCAGAGCTGAAGCTTTCTTT.

The CDR3 sequence: CASSYPPRRSGDEQFF. The DNA of the CDR3 is TGTGCCAGCAGTTACCCTCCTCGGCGATCCGGCGATGAGCAGTTCTTC. J is TRBJ2-1 and V is TRBV6-6; D is unresolved. Trimming removed 2 bases from V and 8 bases from J, with 19 bases in between. CDR3 length: 16 residues. Looked up from germline, CDR1 is MNHNY and CDR2 is SVGAGI (reference sequence).

V usage is TRBV6-6 and J usage is TRBJ2-6, with D perhaps matching TRBD1 (7 bases). The germline CDR1 and CDR2 sequences are MNHNY and SVGAGI (reference sequence). The CDR3 length is 16 residues. V was clipped by 8 bases and J by 0 bases, with 14 bases between them. CDR3 sequence: CASWGAGGSGANVLTF. The CDR3 bases are TGTGCCAGCTGGGGGGCAGGGGGCTCTGGGGCCAACGTCCTGACTTTC.

V gene TRBV10-3 combines with J gene TRBJ2-5, with 7 nucleotides matching TRBD2. The CDR3 loop spans 16 amino acids. The germline CDR1 and CDR2 sequences are ENHRY and SYGVKD. V lost 0 bases to trimming and J lost 11 bases; unmatched junction nucleotides: 15. CDR3 bases: TGTGCCATCAGTGAGTCGAGCGGGAAGGTCGCCAATGAGCAGTACTTC. Its translation is CAISESSGKVANEQYF.

This chain connects TRBV20-1 to TRBJ2-7; unclear D gene. Deletions cut 6 bases from V and 3 bases from J, with 9 bases between. CDR1 is DFQATT, CDR2 SNEGSKA, per germline (reference sequence). The CDR3 contains 11 residues. DNA of the CDR3: TGCAGTGCAGTCTCAGACTACGAGCAGTACTTC. It codes for CSAVSDYEQYF.

The rearrangement joins TRBV6-2 or TRBV6-3 to TRBJ2-1, with 9 positions matching TRBD2. The CDR3 is made up of 15 amino acids. The trim removed 0 bases at V and 7 bases at J, leaving 4 bases unmatched. Germline CDR1 and CDR2: MNHEY and SVGEGT. CDR3 loop: CASSYSSSGVNEQFF. The CDR3, as DNA: TGTGCCAGCAGTTACTCGTCTAGCGGGGTTAATGAGCAGTTCTTC.

J is TRBJ1-5 and V is TRBV4-1; D is unclear. V gave up 1 base and J gave up 0 bases, with 1 base separating them. CDR1 is MGHRA, CDR2 YSYEKL, per germline. The CDR3 runs 13 residues. This chain's CDR3 is CASSQVSNQPQHF. Here the CDR3 DNA reads TGCGCCAGCAGCCAAGTTAGCAATCAGCCCCAGCATTTT.

This clonotype was detected a few times. This chain connects TRBV7-2 to TRBJ2-7; no firm D call. V shed 5 bases and J shed 4 bases, with 15 bases lying between them. This CDR3 is 14 amino acids long. Germline-derived CDR1 and CDR2 are SGHTA and FQGNSA. CDR3: CASSHQRADYEQYF. CDR3 nucleotides: TGTGCCAGCAGCCACCAGCGTGCTGATTACGAGCAGTACTTC.

The sample holds a few counts of this clonotype. In DNA form, the CDR3 reads TGCGCCAGCAGCCAAGGGCGGGGGGGACGAGTCTACGAGCAGTACTTC. Amino acids: CASSQGRGGRVYEQYF. The V call is TRBV4-1, the J call TRBJ2-5; 9 bases map to TRBD2. The closer fit of TRBJ2-7 to the DNA end suggests the J call may be wrong. The CDR3 length is 16 residues. From germline, CDR1 is MGHRA and CDR2 YSYEKL.

The chain links TRBV6-1 to TRBJ2-7; 10 bases align to TRBD2. V trimming: 7 bases; J trimming: 2 bases; junction bases outside the gene matches: 11. The CDR3 spans 16 residues. Per the germline V gene, CDR1 is MNHNS and CDR2 is SASEGT. CDR3 loop: CASTEVLAGAAYEQYF. The DNA of the CDR3 is TGTGCCAGCACCGAGGTCCTAGCGGGGGCCGCCTACGAGCAGTACTTC.

The chain links TRBV4-3 to TRBJ2-4; a possible D gene is TRBD2 (6 bases). The tail of the sequence fits TRBJ2-7 better, so the J call may be wrong. There are 15 residues in the CDR3. Per the germline V gene, CDR1 is LGHNA and CDR2 is YSLEER. This CDR3 reads CASSQGAVGGYEQYF. CDR3 bases: TGCGCCAGCAGCCAAGGGGCAGTGGGGGGCTACGAGCAGTACTTC.

The chain links TRBV20-1 to TRBJ2-3; TRBD2 agrees at 9 bases. The CDR3 is made up of 21 amino acids. With V trimmed by 1 base and J by 2 bases, 22 bases remained unmatched. Per germline, CDR1 DFQATT and CDR2 SNEGSKA (reference sequence). The CDR3 nucleotides are TGCAGTGCTAGAGGTCAGGCTCCTCTAGCGGGGCCTCCTCATACCACAGATACGCAGTATTTT. It yields the protein CSARGQAPLAGPPHTTDTQYF.

The chain carries TRBV20-1 and TRBJ2-7, with a tentative D call TRBD2 (6 bases). Trimming took off 4 bases at V and 5 bases at J, with 18 bases between the two ends. Per germline, CDR1 DFQATT and CDR2 SNEGSKA (reference sequence). The CDR3 sequence is 14 residues long. CDR3 sequence: CSAMGTRIYDEQYF. CDR3 nucleotides: TGCAGTGCTATGGGGACTCGAATATACGACGAGCAGTACTTC.

The genes are TRBV20-1 and TRBJ1-2, with 7 bases fitting TRBD1. CDR1 and CDR2 from the germline V gene are DFQATT and SNEGSKA (reference sequence). This CDR3 is 17 amino acids long. V trimming: 0 bases; J trimming: 1 base; junction bases outside the gene matches: 11. Here the CDR3 reads CSAREGTAQGINYGYTF. DNA for the CDR3: TGCAGTGCTAGAGAGGGGACAGCTCAGGGGATTAACTATGGCTACACCTTC.

The chain recombines TRBV7-7 with TRBJ2-2, with 8 bases that match TRBD1. The V and J ends lost 5 bases and 5 bases, in that order; junction bases with no gene match: 13. Germline-derived CDR1 and CDR2 are SSHAT and FNYEAQ (reference sequence). The CDR3 contains 17 residues. CDR3 DNA: TGTGCCAGCAGCCCATATCAGGGGGCGGATATTACCGGGGAGCTGTTTTTT. Encoded protein: CASSPYQGADITGELFF.

This clonotype was detected a few times. This CDR3 is CSARDWASVLKDEQFF. For the CDR3, the DNA is TGCAGTGCTAGAGATTGGGCCAGCGTCCTAAAGGATGAGCAGTTCTTC. The rearrangement joins TRBV20-1 to TRBJ2-1; D is unresolved. The CDR3 consists of 16 residues. Germline V gene data show CDR1 as DFQATT and CDR2 as SNEGSKA (reference sequence). Trimming removed 0 bases at V and 8 bases at J, with 20 bases between.

The chain uses TRBV4-1 and TRBJ2-5; 7 positions agree with TRBD2. Trimming cost V 2 bases and J 1 base; bases outside gene matches: 7. This CDR3 is 16 amino acids long. Germline V gene data show CDR1 as MGHRA and CDR2 as YSYEKL. This CDR3 is CASSQLQRGLQETQYF. Written as DNA, the CDR3 is TGCGCCAGCAGCCAACTCCAGCGGGGCCTCCAAGAGACCCAGTACTTC.

This chain links TRBV4-1 with TRBJ1-6; weak D call: TRBD1 (5 bases). V dropped 3 bases and J dropped 7 bases, with 13 bases sitting between them. This CDR3 spans 15 amino acids. In germline, CDR1 is MGHRA, CDR2 YSYEKL. The CDR3 DNA follows: TGCGCCAGCAGCCAGGGAGAAGGGGCCAATTCACCCCTCCACTTT. Residues: CASSQGEGANSPLHF.

The chain carries TRBV6-2 or TRBV6-3 and TRBJ1-1; no definite D call. V lost 6 bases to trimming and J lost 1 base, with 15 bases between them. Germline V gene sequence: CDR1 MNHEY, CDR2 SVGEGT. The CDR3 covers 15 residues. The CDR3 region is CASSSLDRRNTEAFF. In nucleotides, the CDR3 is TGTGCCAGCAGCTCACTGGACCGAAGGAACACTGAAGCTTTCTTT.

The gene calls are TRBV2 and TRBJ2-2, with 11 bases identical to TRBD1. Per germline, CDR1 SNHLY and CDR2 FYNNEI. V shed 7 bases and J 0 bases; nucleotides not matched to a gene: 7. This CDR3 has 17 residues. CDR3 nucleotides: TGTGCCAGCAACCCGGGACAGGGGGTCTCGAACACCGGGGAGCTGTTTTTT. Protein: CASNPGQGVSNTGELFF.

The sample holds a few counts of this clonotype. This rearrangement joins TRBV28 to TRBJ2-7, with no clear D. There are 16 residues in the CDR3. Per germline, CDR1 MDHEN and CDR2 SYDVKM. V was shortened by 4 bases and J by 0 bases, with 16 bases between the two germline ends. CDR3 loop: CASSWTPSYSSYEQYF. CDR3 in DNA: TGTGCCAGCAGTTGGACCCCCAGCTACAGCTCCTACGAGCAGTACTTC.

The rearrangement links TRBV20-1 to TRBJ2-1, with 11 bases lining up with TRBD2. V shed 6 bases, J shed 0 bases, and the junction held 10 bases outside the gene matches. The germline V gene encodes CDR1 DFQATT and CDR2 SNEGSKA (reference sequence). This CDR3 comprises 17 residues. The CDR3 bases are TGCAGTGCGATGATTAGCGGGGGGGCCCCCTCCTACAATGAGCAGTTCTTC. It encodes CSAMISGGAPSYNEQFF.

A note on this clonotype: The germline gene is not matched at one end of the junction; a read error may be the cause. CDR3 protein: CASSRDSTYNEQSF. CDR3 nucleotide sequence: TGTGCCAGCAGCCGGGACAGCACCTACAATGAGCAGTCCTTC. V usage is TRBV3-1 and J usage is TRBJ2-1; TRBD1 matches 7 bases. The length of the CDR3 is 14 residues. CDR1 and CDR2 (germline): LGHDT, YNNKEL (reference sequence).